This TCR beta chain was sequenced during a study of cytomegalovirus exposure and HLA in healthy donors. The approximately 120-subject validation cohort, separate from the approximately 670-subject first cohort, included the donors. Data came from immunoSEQ multiplex PCR; TCRdb stores just in-frame clones and leaves some out. This table has roughly 260,000 clones, nearly 90% appearing once. The CDR3 runs 14 residues. Germline CDR1 SEHNR, CDR2 FQNEAQ (reference sequence). With 8 bases clipped from V and 6 bases from J, the junction kept 7 bases outside the gene matches. As to this clone: What it binds is not known.

Study outcomes and limitations: A list of roughly 160 TCR beta chains associated with cytomegalovirus was given.

This TCR was recovered from a woman aged 18-29 years in good health and CMV-seronegative. The V and J genes are TRBV7-9 and TRBJ2-2; TRBD1 agrees at 9 bases. Material for sequencing was PBMCs. CDR3 amino acids: CASGSGTGSGELFF. The DNA of the CDR3 is TGTGCCAGCGGGTCCGGGACAGGGTCCGGGGAGCTGTTTTTT.